One sample yielded the 30 T cell receptor beta chains listed below, sequenced in a study of OX40 agonist ivuxolimab in advanced cancers. The data were produced by immunoSEQ multiplex PCR, yet TCRdb's version contains in-frame clones alone and is incomplete. This table has about 79,000 clones, approximately 85% appearing once. The specimen comprised CD4+ or CD8+ T cells sorted from blood, sampled in a trial of the OX40 agonist ivuxolimab. Every receptor here comes from an adult with an advanced solid tumor such as melanoma, head and neck, liver or kidney cancer.

The chain joins TRBV13 to TRBJ2-2; D is undetermined. With 5 bases removed from V and 7 bases from J, the gap between germline ends came to 8 bases. The germline CDR1 and CDR2 sequences are PRHDT and FYEKMQ (reference sequence). The CDR3 loop spans 12 amino acids. CDR3 coding DNA: TGTGCCAGCAGCCTGTTGATCGGGGAGCTGTTTTTT. It codes for CASSLLIGELFF.

The chain recombines TRBV7-9 with TRBJ2-7; TRBD1 aligns across 7 bases. The germline V gene has CDR1 SEHNR and CDR2 FQNEAQ (reference sequence). J was trimmed by 1 base and V by 6 bases; bases with no gene match: 12. This CDR3 spans 16 amino acids. CDR3 residues: CASRPNLGQYSYEQYF. The CDR3 DNA reads as TGTGCCAGCAGACCCAACCTGGGACAGTATTCCTACGAGCAGTACTTC.

This rearrangement joins TRBV27 to TRBJ2-1; 7 bases fit TRBD2. Trimming removed 6 bases from V and 13 bases from J; junction bases left unmatched: 6. The germline gives CDR1 MNHEY, CDR2 SMNVEV (reference sequence). The CDR3 is 11 residues long. The CDR3 sequence: CASRGTMVQFF. The CDR3 bases are TGTGCCAGCAGGGGGACTATGGTTCAGTTCTTC.

This clone was observed a few times. The CDR3 DNA is TGTGCCAACCACCTCGAGCAGTACTTC. This gives the protein CANHLEQYF. This chain connects TRBV28 to TRBJ2-7; no firm D call. Germline V gene data show CDR1 as MDHEN and CDR2 as SYDVKM. The CDR3 is 9 residues long. Deletions cut 10 bases from V and 6 bases from J, with 7 bases between.

The chain combines TRBV27 with TRBJ2-1; maybe TRBD1 (6 bases). CDR3 length equals 15 residues. V lost 2 bases to trimming and J lost 4 bases, with 12 bases between them. CDR1 is MNHEY, CDR2 SMNVEV, per germline (reference sequence). The CDR3, as DNA: TGTGCCAGCAGTTTAGGGACACTAAAATACAATGAGCAGTTCTTC. Translation: CASSLGTLKYNEQFF.

This chain connects TRBV19 to TRBJ1-5, with D unresolved. Germline loops: CDR1 LNHDA, CDR2 SQIVND (reference sequence). The V end was cut by 8 bases, the J end by 3 bases, with 11 bases between. The CDR3 is 13 amino acids. The CDR3 region is CASWSGYNQPQHF. CDR3 sequence (DNA): TGTGCCAGTTGGTCCGGGTACAATCAGCCCCAGCATTTT.

This chain links TRBV4-2 with TRBJ2-7; 8 bases line up with TRBD2. Germline V gene lookup returns CDR1 LGHNA and CDR2 YNFKEQ. This CDR3 region has 15 residues. Losses at the gene ends were 0 bases for V and 2 bases for J; bases not matched to a gene: 3. The CDR3 region is CASSQDTSGPYEQYF. In DNA form, the CDR3 reads TGTGCCAGCAGCCAAGATACTAGCGGACCCTACGAGCAGTACTTC.

The chain is built from TRBV18 and TRBJ1-1; D is perhaps TRBD1 (5 bases). The V and J ends lost 0 bases and 2 bases respectively, with 13 bases between them. In germline, CDR1 is KGHSH, CDR2 LQKENI. The CDR3 is 16 amino acids. CDR3 coding DNA: TGTGCCAGCTCACCACCGAGGGACGTTTTCAACACTGAAGCTTTCTTT. It codes for CASSPPRDVFNTEAFF.

The chain joins TRBV10-3 to TRBJ1-1; D ambiguous. The CDR3 loop spans 11 amino acids. V dropped 2 bases and J dropped 6 bases, with 4 bases sitting between them. The germline gives CDR1 ENHRY, CDR2 SYGVKD. The CDR3 here is CAISEQSEAFF. CDR3 sequence (DNA): TGTGCCATCAGTGAGCAATCTGAAGCTTTCTTT.

CDR3 region: CASSLAESYNEQFF. The CDR3 nucleotides read TGTGCCAGCAGCTTAGCGGAATCCTACAATGAGCAGTTCTTC. The chain carries TRBV11-3 and TRBJ2-1; D not certain. CDR1 is SGHNT, CDR2 YENEEA, per germline. The V end lost 1 base, the J end lost 1 base, and 5 bases lay between the germline ends. This CDR3 has 14 amino acids.

The chain combines TRBV11-2 with TRBJ1-2; TRBD1 might be the D (6 bases). The V gene lost 5 bases and the J gene lost 4 bases, with 17 bases spanning the gap. From germline, CDR1 is SGHAT and CDR2 FQNNGV. This CDR3 is 15 amino acids long. The CDR3 region is CASSPGHRLPYGYTF. Here the CDR3 DNA reads TGTGCCAGCAGCCCGGGACACCGACTTCCCTATGGCTACACCTTC.

The V gene is TRBV28, the J gene TRBJ1-5, with D tentatively TRBD1 (6 bases). From germline, CDR1 is MDHEN and CDR2 SYDVKM. V gave up 2 bases and J gave up 3 bases, with 11 bases separating them. This CDR3 contains 15 residues. This CDR3 reads CASSLVTGLNQPQHF. CDR3 coding DNA: TGTGCCAGCAGTTTAGTGACAGGTCTCAATCAGCCCCAGCATTTT.

This rearrangement joins TRBV21-1 to TRBJ2-7; the table assigns TRBD2, which was not confirmed against the DNA. TRBV21-1 is recorded as a pseudogene. The CDR3 loop spans 18 amino acids. The CDR3 here is CASSNRGLAGANFYEQYF. The CDR3 region has the DNA TGTGCCAGCAGCAATCGTGGACTAGCGGGGGCAAACTTCTACGAGCAGTACTTC.

The J gene is TRBJ1-6, the V gene TRBV2, with TRBD1 identical over 11 bases. The CDR3 sequence is 16 residues long. The ends lost 1 base at V and 8 bases at J; junction bases unmatched: 4. Germline V lookup: CDR1 SNHLY, CDR2 FYNNEI. CDR3 coding DNA: TGTGCCAGCAGTGAAGGGACAGGGGGCTTCTATTCACCCCTCCACTTT. This sequence encodes CASSEGTGGFYSPLHF.

The chain combines TRBV28 with TRBJ2-5; D perhaps matches TRBD2 (6 bases). The CDR3 is 18 residues long. CDR1 is MDHEN and CDR2 is SYDVKM in the germline V gene. V lost 5 bases, J lost 0 bases, and 22 bases lay in between. The CDR3 DNA follows: TGTGCCAGCAGTACCCCCCTCGCTCCGGGAGAAAACCAAGAGACCCAGTACTTC. It yields the protein CASSTPLAPGENQETQYF.

This clone was counted a few times. The chain links TRBV7-2 to TRBJ1-5; D unclear. V was shortened by 1 base and J by 0 bases, with 7 bases between the two germline ends. The CDR3 consists of 15 residues. From germline, CDR1 is SGHTA and CDR2 FQGNSA. The CDR3 here is CASSLDHYSNQPQHF. The CDR3 nucleotides are TGTGCCAGCAGCTTAGATCATTATAGCAATCAGCCCCAGCATTTT.

The V call is TRBV5-1, the J call TRBJ2-1; the D is unclear. Germline V gene sequence: CDR1 SGHRS, CDR2 YFSETQ. CDR3 size: 16 residues. Deletions cut 0 bases from V and 0 bases from J, with 10 bases between. The CDR3 reads CASSLAVSPSYNEQFF. CDR3 bases: TGCGCCAGCAGCTTGGCGGTGTCACCCTCCTACAATGAGCAGTTCTTC.

This sequence joins TRBV7-3 and TRBJ2-5; a possible D gene is TRBD1 (5 bases). Germline V gene data show CDR1 as SGHTA and CDR2 as FQGTGA. V was shortened by 5 bases and J by 5 bases, with 18 bases between the two germline ends. CDR3 length: 15 residues. CDR3 nucleotides: TGTGCCAGCAGCCTTTCACAGGCGGCTCGGGAGACCCAGTACTTC. Translating gives CASSLSQAARETQYF. Full variable domain (missing parts from reference TRBV7-3 and TRBJ2-5): GAGVSQTPSNKVTEKGKYVELRCDPISGHTALYWYRQSLGQGPEFLIYFQGTGAADDSGLPNDRFFAVRPEGSVSTLKIQRTERGDSAVYLCASSLSQAARETQYFGPGTRLLVL.

The chain uses TRBV5-4 and TRBJ2-3; the D gene is possibly TRBD1 (5 bases). The V end was cut by 4 bases, the J end by 0 bases, with 12 bases between. Germline-derived CDR1 and CDR2 are SGHNT and YYREEE (reference sequence). CDR3 length: 15 residues. The CDR3 sequence: CASSKAQGSTDTQYF. CDR3 bases: TGTGCCAGCAGCAAGGCGCAGGGAAGCACAGATACGCAGTATTTT.

The rearrangement uses TRBV11-2 and TRBJ2-3, with unresolved D. In germline, CDR1 is SGHAT, CDR2 FQNNGV. The CDR3 length is 13 residues. Trimming took 5 bases from V and 4 from J, leaving 10 bases between them. The CDR3 is CASSRHTADTQYF. The CDR3 DNA is TGTGCCAGCAGCCGCCATACGGCAGATACGCAGTATTTT.

The V and J genes are TRBV27 and TRBJ2-1, with D maybe TRBD2 (5 bases). Per the germline V gene, CDR1 is MNHEY and CDR2 is SMNVEV (reference sequence). The ends were cut back, 2 bases at V and 4 bases at J, with 27 bases in the middle. The CDR3 contains 20 residues. In DNA, the CDR3 is TGTGCCAGCAGTTTAAGGCTGGGTTGGGCGGAGGACGACTCATACAATGAGCAGTTCTTC. This encodes CASSLRLGWAEDDSYNEQFF.

The chain couples TRBV6-6 to TRBJ1-1; the D is unclear. Germline V gene lookup returns CDR1 MNHNY and CDR2 SVGAGI (reference sequence). The germline V and J ends were trimmed by 2 bases and 5 bases, with 3 bases remaining between them. The CDR3 is made up of 11 amino acids. The CDR3 coding sequence is TGTGCCAGCAGTTACGGGACTGAAGCTTTCTTT. Translated: CASSYGTEAFF.

The chain has TRBV25-1 and TRBJ1-6; D is ambiguous. Trimming shortened V by 8 bases and J by 8 bases, and 16 bases separated the two germline ends. The CDR3 runs 14 residues. The germline CDR1 and CDR2 sequences are MGHDK and SYGVNS. Here the CDR3 DNA reads TGTGCCAGCGCCCCCGGAGGAGAGGATTCACCCCTCCACTTT. Residues: CASAPGGEDSPLHF.

This clone was seen only once. The chain uses TRBV6-5 and TRBJ1-4, with D tentatively TRBD1 (5 bases). Between the trimmed V and J ends, which lost 6 bases and 4 bases, there was a span of 12 bases. Germline V gives CDR1 MNHEY, CDR2 SVGAGI. The CDR3 length is 14 residues. The CDR3 here is CASSTGRLNEKLFF. The CDR3, as DNA: TGTGCCAGCAGCACGGGACGGCTTAATGAAAAACTGTTTTTT.

The chain couples TRBV7-2 to TRBJ1-2, with TRBD1 as a possible D gene (6 bases). Germline CDR1 and CDR2: SGHTA and FQGNSA. Trimming pared 5 bases from V and 3 bases from J, leaving 19 bases between. The CDR3 spans 16 residues. For the CDR3, the DNA is TGTGCCAGCAGCCCTCGAGGGGGGAGGGGAGACTATGGCTACACCTTC. Translated: CASSPRGGRGDYGYTF.

This clone showed up just once. For the CDR3, the DNA is TGTGCCAGCAGCTCCGCTCTAGCTTCCCACGAGCAGTACTTC. Amino acid sequence: CASSSALASHEQYF. This chain joins TRBV7-9 and TRBJ2-7; D might be TRBD2 (5 bases). V lost 4 bases and J 5 bases, leaving 15 bases between the germline ends. The CDR3 totals 14 residues. Germline V gives CDR1 SEHNR, CDR2 FQNEAQ (reference sequence).

The chain carries TRBV7-8 and TRBJ1-1, with D possibly matching TRBD1 (6 bases). The CDR3 runs 14 residues. Germline lookup yields CDR1 SGHVS and CDR2 FQNEAQ. V gave up 1 base and J gave up 7 bases, with 13 bases separating them. CDR3 region: CASSLGDGGGEAFF. The CDR3 bases are TGTGCCAGCAGCTTAGGGGATGGGGGCGGTGAAGCTTTCTTT.

This chain joins TRBV5-6 and TRBJ2-1; D call uncertain. This CDR3 region has 13 residues. CDR1 is SGHDT, CDR2 YYEEEE, per germline. The ends were cut back, 0 bases at V and 6 bases at J, with 7 bases in the middle. The CDR3 loop is CASSLAGGNEQFF. In nucleotides, the CDR3 is TGTGCCAGCAGCTTGGCTGGCGGCAATGAGCAGTTCTTC.

CDR3 nucleotides: TGTGCCAGCAGGACAGGTGGCACAGATACGCAGTATTTT. Encoded protein: CASRTGGTDTQYF. This chain joins TRBV6-1 and TRBJ2-3, with D perhaps matching TRBD1 (6 bases). Deletions cut 6 bases from V and 1 base from J, with 8 bases between. CDR3 length equals 13 residues. CDR1 and CDR2 from the germline V gene are MNHNS and SASEGT.

The rearrangement joins TRBV19 to TRBJ2-2; TRBD2 aligns across 8 bases. Germline V gene sequence: CDR1 LNHDA, CDR2 SQIVND (reference sequence). After removal of 7 bases from V and 4 bases from J, the junction contained 5 bases not matched to a gene. The CDR3 is 14 amino acids. The CDR3 loop is CASTSGRSTGELFF. CDR3 sequence (DNA): TGTGCCAGTACAAGCGGGAGATCCACCGGGGAGCTGTTTTTT.